This TCR beta chain was identified in a study of T cells in Graves' hyperthyroidism and ophthalmopathy (dated by TCRdb to the late 2010s). Concerning the study at large: Peripheral blood was sampled at the time of initial diagnosis, prior to any treatment. The study also compared thyroid tissue and blood T-cell repertoires from five or six Graves' hyperthyroidism patients. After blood sampling, hyperthyroidism patients were treated with methimazole at a starting dose of 30 mg daily, and ophthalmopathy patients were treated with high-dose intravenous methylprednisolone. The paper describes TCR Vbeta CDR3 sequencing of roughly 130 peripheral blood samples, made up of roughly 45 ophthalmopathy patients, approximately 73 hyperthyroidism patients and approximately 17 progressor patients. To identify distinguishing TCR V-J signatures, a discovery cohort of around 100 patients was used, comprising 40 to 45 with Graves' ophthalmopathy and under 60 with stable Graves' hyperthyroidism. The 85 to 100 discovery patients were divided at random into training and test sets in a 7:3 ratio. An independent validation cohort of under 20 hyperthyroidism patients and 17 patients who later progressed to ophthalmopathy tested prospective prediction of ophthalmopathy.

The TCR beta CDR3 regions were amplified from RNA transcripts. The TCR CDR3 was subjected to a first round of RT-PCR using the HTBI primer set and the Qiagen OneStep RT-PCR kit. Libraries were constructed in a second round of multiplex PCR, after which size selection and purification were carried out. Libraries were sequenced paired-end with 100 bp reads on an Illumina HiSeq2000. In the source study's methods: SOAPnuke was used to process the raw data, throwing out any read that contained adapters or uncalled bases, had a mean Phred below 15, or lacked an exact constant-primer or identifier match. COPE v1.2.5 was used to merge the high-quality paired reads, and each unique nucleotide sequence was defined as a clonotype. Clonotypes were aligned to IMGT TRBV, TRBD and TRBJ reference segments using MiTCR v1.1. The analysis included only V-J combinations with a frequency above 0.0001, which together covered more than 99% of the repertoires. A TCS score was defined as the ratio between F50 (clonal expansion) and ExV (chaos), using BLOSUM62-based TCRdist between CDR3 peptides within each V-J. Welch's t-statistics and random forest reduced around 520 V-J features to 10 to 15, which were used in a naive Bayes classifier (R e1071). Through fastp at Q25 and MiXCR, TCRdb rebuilt clones from the public reads, retaining in-frame beta chains. All rows with the same CDR3 protein become a single entry with the most common DNA and genes. The V and J calls follow TCRdb's processing rather than the paper's. Within this sample are around 430,000 distinct CDR3 sequences, with more than 12% of them counted one time only. Clones ranked in the top ten supply 30% to 35% of the sample.

Study-wide conclusions, independent of this receptor: Most expanded thyroid clonotypes (frequency above 0.001) were also found in blood, which suggests that blood repertoires may mirror thyroid immune responses. Ophthalmopathy was separated from stable hyperthyroidism by a 13 V-J signature model, with about 88% sensitivity and about 81% specificity obtained in cross-validation and 80%/75% obtained in testing. Sample size was not statistically predetermined, and investigators were not blinded to group allocation. In validation, the model predicted progression to ophthalmopathy a median of about 6 months before onset, with approximately 70% sensitivity and almost 75% specificity.

Via the germline V gene, CDR1 is SGHRS and CDR2 YFSETQ. The CDR3 runs 14 residues from the cysteine to the phenylalanine. The sequence is cut down to CDR3 DNA, 42 bases in frame from base 1. After removal of 3 bases from V and 6 bases from J, the junction retains 8 bases not matched to a gene. Stable Graves' hyperthyroidism was defined as no progression to ophthalmopathy during 18 months of follow-up. Hyperthyroidism patients were newly diagnosed, with disease duration under 2 months, and aged 18 to 65 years. Any patient with an uncontrolled infection, another autoimmune disease, pregnancy or lactation was excluded. Diagnoses were established on the basis of clinical symptoms, serum thyroxine and TRAb, thyroid ultrasound, and orbital computed tomography. PBMCs were separated from 8 to 10 ml of fresh peripheral blood using Ficoll-Paque density gradient centrifugation. Total RNA was extracted with Trizol reagent, and quality was checked on an Agilent 2100 Bioanalyzer.

This clonotype was counted many times. This clone's antigen is unknown. The sample holds no much larger clone one base away, and base qualities are not on file. This receptor chain uses TRBV5-1 and TRBJ2-7, with 8 bases matching TRBD2. Sequenced: blood. This TCR was sampled from a woman in her twenties or thirties with Graves' hyperthyroidism. The nucleotide sequence is TGCGCCAGCAGCTCAGCGGGAGCCGATCTCGAGCAGTACTTC. It is translated as CASSSAGADLEQYF.